A selection of T cell receptor beta chains follows, all from one sample in a study of cytomegalovirus exposure and HLA in healthy donors. The table came from immunoSEQ multiplex PCR; TCRdb's copy has only in-frame clones and leaves some out. The sample yields about 160,000 clones, roughly 79% seen once. The sample comprised PBMCs. These receptor sequences come from a woman between 45 and 65 years old in good health and CMV-seronegative. Both conserved end residues are part of each CDR3.

j_gene,v_gene,CDR3aa
TRBJ2-1,TRBV28,CASSIPRQGSDEQFF
TRBJ2-7,TRBV6-1,CASRETSGYSYEQYF
TRBJ1-2,TRBV29-1,CSVDLFLYGYTF
TRBJ1-2,TRBV7-8,CASSLGRRGYGYTF
-,TRBV19,CASSIYPRQTYEQYF
TRBJ2-1,TRBV11-2,CASSTSGRAGNEQFF
TRBJ1-4,TRBV9,CASSVAPGQRDEKLFF
TRBJ1-2,TRBV5-4,CASSLNREGGYTF
TRBJ1-2,TRBV6-6,CASSYSRQAYGYTF
TRBJ2-3,TRBV4-3,CASSQAGSTDTQYF
TRBJ1-2,TRBV6-5,CASSYRTQGGYTF
TRBJ2-7,TRBV5-1,CASSSRPGGVSTDEQYF
TRBJ2-7,TRBV15,CATSSDPGQPSYEQYF
TRBJ2-3,TRBV28,CASSWAAGTEF
TRBJ1-2,TRBV2,CASDRDPAGGYTF
TRBJ2-7,TRBV10-3,CAISERVLAGGYEQYF
TRBJ2-7,TRBV27,CASRSPRDSYEQYF
TRBJ2-5,TRBV5-1,CASSLLPSRGGETQYF
TRBJ2-3,TRBV5-6,CASSPGQGSTDTQYF
TRBJ2-5,TRBV7-9,CSSESTSGTRAQYF
TRBJ2-1,TRBV9,CASSLTSGGSSYNEQFF
TRBJ1-2,TRBV2,CASTRFNYGYTF
TRBJ2-1,TRBV14,CASSLILQGEQFF
TRBJ1-4,TRBV19,CASSIWTGPDEKLFF
TRBJ2-2,TRBV11-2,CASSGDRGRTGELFF
TRBJ1-1,TRBV9,CASSVGGSTEAFF
TRBJ2-7,TRBV6-6,CASSYGLAGEREQYF
TRBJ2-3,TRBV5-1,CASSLEHFAGGDTQYF
TRBJ2-1,TRBV9,CASSVDGGTGGLVWEQFF
TRBJ1-5,TRBV6-5,CASSFGQAQNQPQHF
TRBJ2-4,TRBV6-5,CASSYGPIAKNIQYF
TRBJ2-2,TRBV25-1,CASRGQGATGELFF
TRBJ1-6,TRBV30,CAWSPSGASPLHF
TRBJ1-2,TRBV6-1,CASSAGWQGRTYGYTF
TRBJ1-4,TRBV18,CASSPGGNGEKLFF
TRBJ1-4,TRBV18,CASSLSNMANEKLFF
TRBJ2-2,TRBV10-1,CASSESWSSGSFCILNTGELFF
TRBJ2-1,TRBV5-4,CASSQGQGFNNEQFF
TRBJ2-5,TRBV5-1,CASSLVVAGEETQYF
TRBJ1-1,TRBV7-8,CASSLKGSEAFF
TRBJ1-5,TRBV18,CASREQGAINQPQHF